This TCR beta chain was retrieved from a study of T-cell memory formation after mild COVID-19. Study context: The study found TCR clusters largely donor specific.

The CDR3 contains 16 residues. Germline-derived CDR1 and CDR2 are SGDLS and YYNGEE. V was shortened by 0 bases and J by 2 bases, with 13 bases between the two germline ends. TCRdb itself ran the 5' RACE reads through MiXCR, one entry per CDR3 protein. The table shows about 400,000 distinct CDR3 sequences, with around 17% occurring only once. Study-level results: The study found balanced CD4/CD8 in clones contracting day 15 to 85 and a CD4+ lean in later expanders. Pre-infection memory harbored some responding clones, suggesting cross-reactive memory joined. CM and EM subsets held most contracting CD4+ clones; EMRA held CD8+ ones.

This clonotype came up a few times. As yet, its antigen is unknown. The sequence came from a man between 18 and 35 years old who had mild COVID-19 (a few samples of this study predate the infection). Cell type and time point are not known. The V gene is TRBV9, the J gene TRBJ2-3; D not resolved. The sequenced sample was PBMCs or a T cell subset sorted from them (not recorded which). CDR3 in DNA: TGTGCCAGCAGCGTAGATGAGAACCCTAACACAGATACGCAGTATTTT. Amino acids: CASSVDENPNTDTQYF.